The clone carrying this T cell receptor (beta chain) was observed a handful of times. Its antigen is currently unknown. The ends were cut back, 3 bases at V and 3 bases at J, with 10 bases in the middle. CDR1 KGHSH and CDR2 LQKENI come from the germline V gene. The CDR3 sequence is 14 residues long. This sample was included in a study of early T cells in non-severe SARS-CoV-2 infection. The wider study: The study sequenced bulk RNA from unsorted whole blood, with chains unpaired.

Individually, cDNA molecules had unique molecular identifiers attached to them. TCRdb itself ran the 5' RACE reads through MiXCR, one entry per CDR3 protein. The repertoire holds 70,000 to 85,000 distinct CDR3 sequences, with 9% to 15% as singletons. Whole-study results and caveats: VDJdb-based annotation leaned toward anti-spike CD8 responses and missed private and CD4 specificities.

The rearrangement joins TRBV18 to TRBJ2-3, with D possibly being TRBD1 or TRBD2 (5 bases each). The receptor comes from an adult who was a healthcare worker with PCR-confirmed SARS-CoV-2 infection or an uninfected control (not recorded which). Sequencing was carried out using whole blood. The CDR3, as DNA: TGTGCCAGCTCACCTCCAGGGAGTACAGATACGCAGTATTTT. The encoded protein is CASSPPGSTDTQYF.